The rows below give T cell receptor beta chains drawn from one sample of a study of cytomegalovirus exposure and HLA in healthy donors. Some clones are missing from TCRdb's copy, which holds only in-frame ones; the method was immunoSEQ multiplex PCR. The sample lists more than 95,000 clones, 65% to 85% occurring once. Sequenced sample: PBMCs. These receptors were collected from a woman aged 65 to 85 in good health and CMV-seropositive. Each CDR3 is given without its conserved first and last residue. D genes are given only for firm matches. Clone sizes are given selectively: once, few, many, or a class where the clone is expanded.

NA,TRBD2,TRBV19,ASSIESGLAGSGELF
NA,NA,TRBV25-1,ASSAPTGAYEKLF
few,NA,TRBV6-1,ASSPEILSNQPQH
few,TRBD1,TRBV7-8,ASSLRTGGSNEQY
NA,TRBD1,TRBV7-8,ASSLRQGLRGIQY
NA,TRBD1,TRBV5-1,ASSLPTLDRARLFYEQY
once,NA,TRBV5-1,ASSPGDHTGELF
NA,TRBD1,TRBV13,ASSSGVLTGSSYNSPLH
NA,NA,TRBV21-1,ASGRENSPLH
NA,NA,TRBV5-1,ASSLEALAYNEQF
NA,NA,TRBV6-4,ASRNRAMSTDTQY
NA,TRBD1,TRBV5-4,ASSPSGTEAYEQY
NA,NA,TRBV11-2,ASSLEVRGRTSGNTIY
NA,TRBD1,TRBV6-1,ASSPDRGSYNEQF
NA,NA,TRBV7-9,ASSLDYPHGF
few,NA,TRBV2,ASTEDREAF